These 8 T cell receptor beta chains came from one sample sequenced in a study of T cell responses to AZD1222 COVID-19 vaccine. The table came from immunoSEQ multiplex PCR; TCRdb's copy has only in-frame clones and leaves some out. The top ten hold about 2.8% of the sample, which has about 97,000 clones, roughly 88% seen once. Source: peripheral blood, taken on day 0 of AZD1222 vaccination. All receptors come from an adult in good health.

This clone was detected only once. CDR3 in DNA: TGCAGTGCTAGTCTGGGAACGCTCGAGCAGCCCCAGCATTTT. It yields the protein CSASLGTLEQPQHF. V and J are TRBV20-1 and TRBJ1-5; D remains unclear. Germline CDR1 and CDR2: DFQATT and SNEGSKA (reference sequence). This CDR3 spans 14 amino acids. The V and J ends lost 3 bases and 7 bases respectively, with 16 bases between them.

V and J are TRBV14 and TRBJ1-2; 7 bases are shared with TRBD1. V trimming: 2 bases; J trimming: 4 bases; junction bases outside the gene matches: 4. The CDR3 is made up of 14 amino acids. The germline CDR1 and CDR2 sequences are SGHDN and FVKESK. As DNA, the CDR3 is TGTGCCAGCAGCCAACTGAACAGGGGCTATGGCTACACCTTC. This translates into CASSQLNRGYGYTF.

This clone was observed once. This rearrangement joins TRBV7-2 to TRBJ2-7; 7 nucleotides line up with TRBD2. CDR1 SGHTA and CDR2 FQGNSA come from the germline V gene. The ends lost 2 bases at V and 0 bases at J; junction bases unmatched: 10. This CDR3 contains 17 residues. The CDR3 spells CASSLSAGGGSSYEQYF. In DNA, the CDR3 is TGTGCCAGCAGCTTATCTGCGGGCGGGGGAAGCTCCTACGAGCAGTACTTC.

This clone appeared a few times. V gene TRBV11-3 combines with J gene TRBJ2-2, with no clear D. The CDR3 is made up of 11 amino acids. V was trimmed by 10 bases and J by 5 bases, leaving 8 bases between them. CDR1 and CDR2 (germline): SGHNT, YENEEA. In nucleotides, the CDR3 is TGTGCCACCCGGAATACCGGGGAGCTGTTTTTT. Amino acids: CATRNTGELFF.

The chain links TRBV6-6 to TRBJ2-4; unclear D gene. The CDR3 length is 12 residues. CDR1 is MNHNY and CDR2 is SVGAGI in the germline V gene (reference sequence). V dropped 2 bases and J dropped 11 bases, with 10 bases sitting between them. The CDR3 DNA reads as TGTGCCAGCAGTTACCCGACCCCCTTTCAGTACTTC. Translation gives CASSYPTPFQYF.

The CDR3 region has the DNA TGTGCCAGCATCCACCGCCAGGGGGGAAACACCATATATTTT. Protein sequence: CASIHRQGGNTIYF. This chain connects TRBV6-5 to TRBJ1-3; D is possibly TRBD1 (6 bases). This CDR3 has 14 residues. V gave up 7 bases and J gave up 4 bases, with 14 bases separating them. The germline V gene has CDR1 MNHEY and CDR2 SVGAGI.

The chain employs TRBV6-1 and TRBJ1-6; the match to TRBD1 covers 10 bases. This CDR3 is 14 amino acids long. V shed 1 base, J shed 9 bases, and the junction held 0 bases outside the gene matches. The germline V gene encodes CDR1 MNHNS and CDR2 SASEGT. Here the CDR3 reads CASSEGTGGSPLHF. In DNA form, the CDR3 reads TGTGCCAGCAGTGAAGGGACAGGGGGTTCACCCCTCCACTTT.

The chain has TRBV28 and TRBJ1-1; D gene unclear. V was cut by 6 bases and J by 2 bases, with 13 bases left in between. The CDR3 runs to 14 residues. Germline V gene sequence: CDR1 MDHEN, CDR2 SYDVKM. CDR3 coding DNA: TGTGCCAGCAGAACCCCGCTACTAAACACTGAAGCTTTCTTT. Protein product: CASRTPLLNTEAFF.